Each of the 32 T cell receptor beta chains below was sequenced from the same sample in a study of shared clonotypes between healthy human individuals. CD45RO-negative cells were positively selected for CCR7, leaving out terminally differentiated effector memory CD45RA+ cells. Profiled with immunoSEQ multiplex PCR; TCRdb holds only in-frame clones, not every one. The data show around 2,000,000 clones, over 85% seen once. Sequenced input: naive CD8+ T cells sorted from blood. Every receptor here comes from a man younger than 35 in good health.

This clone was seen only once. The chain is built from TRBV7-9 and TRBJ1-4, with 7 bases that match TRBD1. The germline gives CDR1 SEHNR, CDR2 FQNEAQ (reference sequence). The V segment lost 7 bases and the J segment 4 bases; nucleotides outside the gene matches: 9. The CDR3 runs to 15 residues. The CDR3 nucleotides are TGTGCCAGCACCCTACTGACAGGGAATAATGAAAAACTGTTTTTT. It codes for CASTLLTGNNEKLFF. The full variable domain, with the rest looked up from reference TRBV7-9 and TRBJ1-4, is DTGVSQNPRHKITKRGQNVTFRCDPISEHNRLYWYRQTLGQGPEFLTYFQNEAQLEKSRLLSDRFSAERPKGSFSTLEIQRTEQGDSAMYLCASTLLTGNNEKLFFGSGTQLSVL.

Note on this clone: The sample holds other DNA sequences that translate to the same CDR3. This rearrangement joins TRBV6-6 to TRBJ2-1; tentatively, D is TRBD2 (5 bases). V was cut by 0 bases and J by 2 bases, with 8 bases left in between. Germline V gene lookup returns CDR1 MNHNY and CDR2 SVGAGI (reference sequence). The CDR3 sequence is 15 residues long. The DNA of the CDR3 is TGTGCCAGCAGTTACTCGCGGGCTCCCTACAATGAGCAGTTCTTC. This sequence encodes CASSYSRAPYNEQFF.

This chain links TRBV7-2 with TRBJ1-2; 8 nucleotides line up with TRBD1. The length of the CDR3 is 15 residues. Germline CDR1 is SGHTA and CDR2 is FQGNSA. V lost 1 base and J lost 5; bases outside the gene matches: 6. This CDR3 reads CASSLVTGGWYGYTF. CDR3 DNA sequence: TGTGCCAGCAGCTTAGTTACAGGGGGTTGGTATGGCTACACCTTC. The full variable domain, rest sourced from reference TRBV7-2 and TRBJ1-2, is GAGVSQSPSNKVTEKGKDVELRCDPISGHTALYWYRQSLGQGLEFLIYFQGNSAPDKSGLPSDRFSAERTGGSVSTLTIQRTQQEDSAVYLCASSLVTGGWYGYTFGSGTRLTVV.

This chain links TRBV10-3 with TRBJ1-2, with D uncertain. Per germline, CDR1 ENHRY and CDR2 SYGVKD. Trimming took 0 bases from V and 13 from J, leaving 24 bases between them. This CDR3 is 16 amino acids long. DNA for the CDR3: TGTGCCATCAGTGAGTCCCCCGCGGGCAGTTCCTCTGAGGGCACCTTC. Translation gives CAISESPAGSSSEGTF.

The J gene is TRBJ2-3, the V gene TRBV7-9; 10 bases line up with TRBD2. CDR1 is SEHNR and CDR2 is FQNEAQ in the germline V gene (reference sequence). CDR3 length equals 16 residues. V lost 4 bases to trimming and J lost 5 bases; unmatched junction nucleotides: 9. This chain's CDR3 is CASSSTWEREGDTQYF. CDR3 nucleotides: TGTGCCAGCAGCTCTACTTGGGAGCGGGAGGGAGATACGCAGTATTTT.

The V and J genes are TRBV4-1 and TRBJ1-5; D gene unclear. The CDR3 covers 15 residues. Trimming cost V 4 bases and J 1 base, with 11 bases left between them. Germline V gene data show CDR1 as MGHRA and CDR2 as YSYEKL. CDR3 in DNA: TGCGCCAGCAGCCCAGAGGGAGGCAGCAATCAGCCCCAGCATTTT. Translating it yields CASSPEGGSNQPQHF.

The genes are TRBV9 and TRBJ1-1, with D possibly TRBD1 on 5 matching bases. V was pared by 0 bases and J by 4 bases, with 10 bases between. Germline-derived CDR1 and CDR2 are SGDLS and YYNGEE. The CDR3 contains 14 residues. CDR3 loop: CASSVEGSATEAFF. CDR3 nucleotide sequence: TGTGCCAGCAGCGTAGAGGGGTCTGCCACTGAAGCTTTCTTT.

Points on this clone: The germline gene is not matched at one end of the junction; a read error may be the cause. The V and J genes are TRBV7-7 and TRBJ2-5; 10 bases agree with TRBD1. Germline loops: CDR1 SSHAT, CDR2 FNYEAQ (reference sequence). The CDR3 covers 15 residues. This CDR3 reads CASSLEAGTGVTQYF. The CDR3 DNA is TGTGCTAGCAGCTTAGAGGCCGGGACAGGGGTGACCCAGTACTTC.

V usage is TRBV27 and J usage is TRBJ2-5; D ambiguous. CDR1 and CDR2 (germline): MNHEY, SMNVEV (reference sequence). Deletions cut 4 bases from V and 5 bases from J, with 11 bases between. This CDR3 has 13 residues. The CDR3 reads CASSSFPGETQYF. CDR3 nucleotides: TGTGCCAGCAGTTCCTTCCCCGGGGAGACCCAGTACTTC.

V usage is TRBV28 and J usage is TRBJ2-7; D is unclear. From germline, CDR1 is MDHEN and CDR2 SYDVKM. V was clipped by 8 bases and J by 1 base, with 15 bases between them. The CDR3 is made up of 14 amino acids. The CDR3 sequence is CASVPSGSSYEQYF. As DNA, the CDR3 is TGTGCCAGCGTCCCGTCCGGCAGTTCCTACGAGCAGTACTTC.

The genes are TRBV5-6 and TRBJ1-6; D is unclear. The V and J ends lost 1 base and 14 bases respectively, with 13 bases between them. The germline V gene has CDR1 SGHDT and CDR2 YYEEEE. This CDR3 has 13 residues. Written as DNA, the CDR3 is TGTGCCAGCAGCTTGTCCGAGAAGCTGGCCCTCCACTTT. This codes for CASSLSEKLALHF.

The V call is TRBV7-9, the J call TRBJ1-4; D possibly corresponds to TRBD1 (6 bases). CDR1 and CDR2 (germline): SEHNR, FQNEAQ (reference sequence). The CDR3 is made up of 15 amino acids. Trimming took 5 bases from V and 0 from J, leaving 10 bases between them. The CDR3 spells CASSTQGSTNEKLFF. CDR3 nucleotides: TGTGCCAGCAGCACACAGGGCTCAACTAATGAAAAACTGTTTTTT.

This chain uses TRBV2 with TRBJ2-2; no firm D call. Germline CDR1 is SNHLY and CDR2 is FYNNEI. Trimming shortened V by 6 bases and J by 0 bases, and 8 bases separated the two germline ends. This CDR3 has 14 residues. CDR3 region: CASSWATNTGELFF. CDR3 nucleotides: TGTGCCAGCAGCTGGGCCACGAACACCGGGGAGCTGTTTTTT.

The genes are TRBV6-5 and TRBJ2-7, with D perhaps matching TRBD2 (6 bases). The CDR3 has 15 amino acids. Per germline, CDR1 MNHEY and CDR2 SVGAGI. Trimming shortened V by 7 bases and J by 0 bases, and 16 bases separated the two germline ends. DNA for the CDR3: TGTGCCAGCACCATACTAGCAGGGAGCTCCTACGAGCAGTACTTC. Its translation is CASTILAGSSYEQYF.

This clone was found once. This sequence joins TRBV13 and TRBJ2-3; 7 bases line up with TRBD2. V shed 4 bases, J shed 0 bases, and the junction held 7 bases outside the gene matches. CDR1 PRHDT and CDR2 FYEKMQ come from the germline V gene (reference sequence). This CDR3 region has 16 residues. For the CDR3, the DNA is TGTGCCAGCAGCTCCTGGGCTAGCGGTAGCACAGATACGCAGTATTTT. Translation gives CASSSWASGSTDTQYF.

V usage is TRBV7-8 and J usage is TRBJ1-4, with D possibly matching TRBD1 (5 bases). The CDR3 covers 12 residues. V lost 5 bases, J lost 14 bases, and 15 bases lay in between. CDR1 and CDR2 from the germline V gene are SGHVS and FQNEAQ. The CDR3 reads CASSERPGTLFF. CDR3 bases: TGTGCCAGCAGCGAACGTCCTGGGACTCTGTTTTTT.

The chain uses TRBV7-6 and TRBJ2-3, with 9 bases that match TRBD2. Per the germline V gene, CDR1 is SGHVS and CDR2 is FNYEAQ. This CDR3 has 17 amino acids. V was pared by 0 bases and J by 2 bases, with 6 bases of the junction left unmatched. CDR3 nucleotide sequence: TGTGCCAGCAGCTTAGCGATAGCGGGGGCCTTCACAGATACGCAGTATTTT. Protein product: CASSLAIAGAFTDTQYF.

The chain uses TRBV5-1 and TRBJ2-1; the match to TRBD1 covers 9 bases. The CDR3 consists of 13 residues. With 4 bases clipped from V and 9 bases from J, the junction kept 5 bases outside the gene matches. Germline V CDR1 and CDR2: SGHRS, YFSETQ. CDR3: CASSHGQGIEQFF. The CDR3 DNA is TGCGCCAGCAGCCACGGACAGGGGATTGAGCAGTTCTTC.

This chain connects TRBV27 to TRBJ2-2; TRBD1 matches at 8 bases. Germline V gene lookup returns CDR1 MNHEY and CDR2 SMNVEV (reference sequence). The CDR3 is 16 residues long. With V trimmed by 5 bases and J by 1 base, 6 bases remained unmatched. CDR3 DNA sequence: TGTGCCAGCAGTGCTCGACAGGGGATGAACACCGGGGAGCTGTTTTTT. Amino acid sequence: CASSARQGMNTGELFF.

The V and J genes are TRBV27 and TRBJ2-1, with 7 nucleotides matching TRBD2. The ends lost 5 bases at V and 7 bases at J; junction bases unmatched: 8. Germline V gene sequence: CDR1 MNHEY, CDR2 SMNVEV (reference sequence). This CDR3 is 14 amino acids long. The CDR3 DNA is TGTGCCAGCAGTCGGTGGGGGGGAGAGAATGAGCAGTTCTTC. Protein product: CASSRWGGENEQFF.

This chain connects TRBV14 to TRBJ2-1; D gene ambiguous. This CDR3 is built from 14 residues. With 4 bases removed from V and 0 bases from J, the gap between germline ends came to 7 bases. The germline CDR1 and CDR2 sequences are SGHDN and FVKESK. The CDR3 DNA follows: TGTGCCAGCAGCCCGACACACTCCTACAATGAGCAGTTCTTC. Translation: CASSPTHSYNEQFF.

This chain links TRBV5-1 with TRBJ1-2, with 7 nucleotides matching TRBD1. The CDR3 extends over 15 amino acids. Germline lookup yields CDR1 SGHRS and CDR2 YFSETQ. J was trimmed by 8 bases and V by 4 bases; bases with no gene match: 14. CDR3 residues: CASSLGRQGLEGYTF. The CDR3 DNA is TGCGCCAGCAGCCTAGGCAGACAGGGACTTGAGGGCTACACCTTC.

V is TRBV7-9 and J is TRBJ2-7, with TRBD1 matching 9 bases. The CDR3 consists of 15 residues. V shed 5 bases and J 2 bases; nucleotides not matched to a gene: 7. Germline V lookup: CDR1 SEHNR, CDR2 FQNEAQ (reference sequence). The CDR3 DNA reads TGTGCCAGCAGCCCAAGGACAGGGGCAACCTACGAGCAGTACTTC. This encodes CASSPRTGATYEQYF.

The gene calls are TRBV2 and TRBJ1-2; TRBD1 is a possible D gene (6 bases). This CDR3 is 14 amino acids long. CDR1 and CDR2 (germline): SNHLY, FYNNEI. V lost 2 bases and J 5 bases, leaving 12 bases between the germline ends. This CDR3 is CASSESTGRYGYTF. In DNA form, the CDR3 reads TGTGCCAGCAGTGAATCCACAGGGCGGTATGGCTACACCTTC.

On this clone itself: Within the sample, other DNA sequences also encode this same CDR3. The chain's CDR3 is CASSLGTHYEQYF. For the CDR3, the DNA is TGCGCCAGCAGCTTGGGGACCCACTACGAGCAGTACTTC. The chain links TRBV5-1 to TRBJ2-7; D not certain. The ends were cut back, 0 bases at V and 3 bases at J, with 7 bases in the middle. The germline V gene has CDR1 SGHRS and CDR2 YFSETQ. This CDR3 comprises 13 residues.

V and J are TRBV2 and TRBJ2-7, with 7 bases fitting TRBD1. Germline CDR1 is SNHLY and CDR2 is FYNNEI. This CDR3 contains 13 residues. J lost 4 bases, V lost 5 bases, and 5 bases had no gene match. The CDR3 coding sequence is TGTGCCAGCAGTAGGACAGGAAAATACGAGCAGTACTTC. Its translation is CASSRTGKYEQYF.

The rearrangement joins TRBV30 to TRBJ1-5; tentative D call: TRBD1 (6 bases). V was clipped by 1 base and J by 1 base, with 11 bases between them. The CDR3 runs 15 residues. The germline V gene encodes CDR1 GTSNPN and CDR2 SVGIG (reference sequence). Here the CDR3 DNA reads TGTGCCTGGAGTGCGAGGACAGCCAGCAATCAGCCCCAGCATTTT. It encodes CAWSARTASNQPQHF. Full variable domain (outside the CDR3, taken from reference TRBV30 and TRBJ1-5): SQTIHQWPATLVQPVGSPLSLECTVEGTSNPNLYWYRQAAGRGLQLLFYSVGIGQISSEVPQNLSASRPQDRQFILSSKKLLLSDSGFYLCAWSARTASNQPQHFGDGTRLSIL.

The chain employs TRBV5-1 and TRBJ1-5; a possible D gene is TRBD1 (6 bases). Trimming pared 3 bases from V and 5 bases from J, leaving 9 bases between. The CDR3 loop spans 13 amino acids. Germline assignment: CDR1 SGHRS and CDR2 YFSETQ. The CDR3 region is CASSWAGDQPQHF. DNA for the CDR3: TGCGCCAGCAGCTGGGCAGGGGATCAGCCCCAGCATTTT.

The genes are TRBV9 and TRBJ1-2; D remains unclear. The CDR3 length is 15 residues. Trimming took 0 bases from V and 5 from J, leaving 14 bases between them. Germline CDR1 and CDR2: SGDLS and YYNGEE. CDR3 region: CASSVGTATPYGYTF. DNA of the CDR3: TGTGCCAGCAGCGTAGGGACGGCGACCCCGTATGGCTACACCTTC.

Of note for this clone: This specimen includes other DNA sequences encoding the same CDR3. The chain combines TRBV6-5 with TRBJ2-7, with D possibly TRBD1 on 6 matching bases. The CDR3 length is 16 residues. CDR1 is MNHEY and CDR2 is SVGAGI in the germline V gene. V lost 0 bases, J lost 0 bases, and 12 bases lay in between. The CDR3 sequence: CASSYSTGESSYEQYF. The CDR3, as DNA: TGTGCCAGCAGTTACTCGACAGGAGAAAGCTCCTACGAGCAGTACTTC.

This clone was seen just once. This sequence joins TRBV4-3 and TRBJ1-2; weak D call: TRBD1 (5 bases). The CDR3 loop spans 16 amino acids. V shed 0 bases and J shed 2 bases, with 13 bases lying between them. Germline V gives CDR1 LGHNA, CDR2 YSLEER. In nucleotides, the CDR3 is TGCGCCAGCAGCCAAGATCCCCGACAGCTCAACTATGGCTACACCTTC. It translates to CASSQDPRQLNYGYTF.

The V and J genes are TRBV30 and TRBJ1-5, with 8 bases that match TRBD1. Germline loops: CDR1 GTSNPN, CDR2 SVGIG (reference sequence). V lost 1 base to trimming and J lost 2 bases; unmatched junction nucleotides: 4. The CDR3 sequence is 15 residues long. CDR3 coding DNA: TGTGCCTGGAGTGAAACAGGGGGGGGCAATCAGCCCCAGCATTTT. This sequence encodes CAWSETGGGNQPQHF. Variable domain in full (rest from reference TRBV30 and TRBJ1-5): SQTIHQWPATLVQPVGSPLSLECTVEGTSNPNLYWYRQAAGRGLQLLFYSVGIGQISSEVPQNLSASRPQDRQFILSSKKLLLSDSGFYLCAWSETGGGNQPQHFGDGTRLSIL.